Listed here are 9 T cell receptor beta chains from one sample, sequenced in a study of blood T cell repertoires in COVID-19. The repertoire was sequenced with immunoSEQ multiplex PCR; TCRdb's copy has only in-frame clones and lacks some. The sample comprises about 190,000 clones, roughly 80% of which are singletons, and roughly 14% rests with the top ten. Input material: peripheral blood. The receptors come from a man in his fifties who had recovered from COVID-19.

This clone was seen only once. For the CDR3, the DNA is TGTGCCAGCAGCGCAACAGGGGGCGATAATGAAAAACTGTTTTTT. It codes for CASSATGGDNEKLFF. This chain links TRBV2 with TRBJ1-4; 9 bases map to TRBD1. Germline V gene lookup returns CDR1 SNHLY and CDR2 FYNNEI. V was clipped by 6 bases and J by 4 bases; unmatched bases: 6. The CDR3 runs 15 residues. The full variable domain, its missing parts supplied by reference TRBV2 and TRBJ1-4, is EPEVTQTPSHQVTQMGQEVILRCVPISNHLYFYWYRQILGQKVEFLVSFYNNEISEKSEIFDDQFSVERPDGSNFTLKIRSTKLEDSAMYFCASSATGGDNEKLFFGSGTQLSVL.

This sequence joins TRBV18 and TRBJ2-7, with 13 positions matching TRBD2. V shed 3 bases, J shed 4 bases, and the junction held 6 bases outside the gene matches. The CDR3 is 16 amino acids. Germline V gene lookup returns CDR1 KGHSH and CDR2 LQKENI. CDR3 residues: CASSPPGTSGTYEQYF. The CDR3 DNA is TGTGCCAGCTCACCTCCCGGGACTAGCGGGACTTACGAGCAGTACTTC.

The V gene is TRBV27, the J gene TRBJ1-2; D may be TRBD1 (5 bases). In germline, CDR1 is MNHEY, CDR2 SMNVEV (reference sequence). The CDR3 has 12 residues. Trimming cost V 6 bases and J 4 bases, with 9 bases left between them. CDR3 in DNA: TGTGCCAGCAGCGACAGTGCCTATGGCTACACCTTC. As protein: CASSDSAYGYTF.

V is TRBV15 and J is TRBJ2-7; 8 bases map to TRBD2. Germline V gene data show CDR1 as LNHNV and CDR2 as YYDKDF (reference sequence). This CDR3 contains 13 residues. After removal of 4 bases from V and 4 bases from J, the junction contained 3 bases not matched to a gene. CDR3 sequence: CATSNRGGYEQYF. The DNA for the CDR3 is TGTGCCACCAGCAACCGGGGGGGTTACGAGCAGTACTTC.

This chain connects TRBV6-5 to TRBJ2-5, with 10 bases that match TRBD2. The CDR3 loop spans 16 amino acids. Germline V lookup: CDR1 MNHEY, CDR2 SVGAGI. Trimming cost V 2 bases and J 5 bases; bases outside gene matches: 8. In DNA form, the CDR3 reads TGTGCCAGCAGTTACCTAGCGGGAGTTCGGCGGGAGACCCAGTACTTC. It is translated as CASSYLAGVRRETQYF.

The V gene is TRBV5-1, the J gene TRBJ2-3, with 8 bases aligning to TRBD1. The CDR3 runs 14 residues. Germline V gives CDR1 SGHRS, CDR2 YFSETQ. The ends lost 2 bases at V and 4 bases at J; junction bases unmatched: 3. In DNA form, the CDR3 reads TGCGCCAGCAGCTTTCTACAGGGGGCAGATACGCAGTATTTT. As protein: CASSFLQGADTQYF.

The rearrangement joins TRBV5-1 to TRBJ1-2, with 9 bases matching TRBD1. Unmatched junction bases numbered 6, after V lost 4 bases and J lost 5 bases. Germline-derived CDR1 and CDR2 are SGHRS and YFSETQ. This CDR3 spans 14 amino acids. CDR3 bases: TGCGCCAGCAGCCCACGACAGGGGGGGTATGGCTACACCTTC. It is translated as CASSPRQGGYGYTF.

This chain links TRBV5-4 with TRBJ2-5; weak D call: TRBD1 (6 bases). Trimming removed 7 bases at V and 5 bases at J, with 18 bases between. There are 14 residues in the CDR3. From germline, CDR1 is SGHNT and CDR2 YYREEE (reference sequence). The CDR3 loop reads CASANWGTSETQYF. The CDR3 coding sequence is TGTGCCAGCGCAAATTGGGGGACAAGTGAGACCCAGTACTTC.

The chain recombines TRBV27 with TRBJ1-1; D is uncertain. This CDR3 has 13 amino acids. V gave up 2 bases and J gave up 4 bases, with 8 bases separating them. Germline CDR1 and CDR2: MNHEY and SMNVEV (reference sequence). CDR3 DNA sequence: TGTGCCAGCAGTTTAGGGGAGGGCACTGAAGCTTTCTTT. This encodes CASSLGEGTEAFF.